The clone carrying this TCR beta chain counts as medium-sized. Its antigen remains unidentified. Between the trimmed V and J ends, which lost 1 base and 5 bases, there was a span of 12 bases. The CDR3 has 15 amino acids. CDR1 is MNHNS and CDR2 is SASEGT in the germline V gene. Peripheral blood genomic DNA, not sorted cells or RNA, was the template. Rearranged V-D-J TRB sequences were amplified with a mixed TRB-A/B primer pool. TCRdb re-analysed the multiplex PCR reads in MiXCR, keeping a single row per CDR3 protein. The sample comprises approximately 5,900 distinct CDR3 sequences, about 20% of which are singletons, and roughly 2.6% rests with the top ten. The data belong to a study of T cell repertoires in aging, cancer and after chemotherapy. The overall study: Patients with chronic lymphocytic leukemia were sampled before and after fludarabine- or bendamustine-based chemotherapy. Around 8.8 million TCR reads were in the whole dataset.

Points from the study as a whole: Age-matched healthy donors had significantly more diverse, less clonal blood TCR repertoires than untreated cancer patients. Median generation probability rose over the chemotherapy interval in each cancer cohort, suggesting rebound thymic output.

The sequencing sample was made of blood. The rearrangement uses TRBV6-1 and TRBJ2-1, with D hard to call. The TCR sequence derives from a human donor with a blood cancer. This CDR3 reads CASSEVSGPNNEQFF. The CDR3 bases are TGTGCCAGCAGTGAAGTCTCTGGACCGAACAATGAGCAGTTCTTC.